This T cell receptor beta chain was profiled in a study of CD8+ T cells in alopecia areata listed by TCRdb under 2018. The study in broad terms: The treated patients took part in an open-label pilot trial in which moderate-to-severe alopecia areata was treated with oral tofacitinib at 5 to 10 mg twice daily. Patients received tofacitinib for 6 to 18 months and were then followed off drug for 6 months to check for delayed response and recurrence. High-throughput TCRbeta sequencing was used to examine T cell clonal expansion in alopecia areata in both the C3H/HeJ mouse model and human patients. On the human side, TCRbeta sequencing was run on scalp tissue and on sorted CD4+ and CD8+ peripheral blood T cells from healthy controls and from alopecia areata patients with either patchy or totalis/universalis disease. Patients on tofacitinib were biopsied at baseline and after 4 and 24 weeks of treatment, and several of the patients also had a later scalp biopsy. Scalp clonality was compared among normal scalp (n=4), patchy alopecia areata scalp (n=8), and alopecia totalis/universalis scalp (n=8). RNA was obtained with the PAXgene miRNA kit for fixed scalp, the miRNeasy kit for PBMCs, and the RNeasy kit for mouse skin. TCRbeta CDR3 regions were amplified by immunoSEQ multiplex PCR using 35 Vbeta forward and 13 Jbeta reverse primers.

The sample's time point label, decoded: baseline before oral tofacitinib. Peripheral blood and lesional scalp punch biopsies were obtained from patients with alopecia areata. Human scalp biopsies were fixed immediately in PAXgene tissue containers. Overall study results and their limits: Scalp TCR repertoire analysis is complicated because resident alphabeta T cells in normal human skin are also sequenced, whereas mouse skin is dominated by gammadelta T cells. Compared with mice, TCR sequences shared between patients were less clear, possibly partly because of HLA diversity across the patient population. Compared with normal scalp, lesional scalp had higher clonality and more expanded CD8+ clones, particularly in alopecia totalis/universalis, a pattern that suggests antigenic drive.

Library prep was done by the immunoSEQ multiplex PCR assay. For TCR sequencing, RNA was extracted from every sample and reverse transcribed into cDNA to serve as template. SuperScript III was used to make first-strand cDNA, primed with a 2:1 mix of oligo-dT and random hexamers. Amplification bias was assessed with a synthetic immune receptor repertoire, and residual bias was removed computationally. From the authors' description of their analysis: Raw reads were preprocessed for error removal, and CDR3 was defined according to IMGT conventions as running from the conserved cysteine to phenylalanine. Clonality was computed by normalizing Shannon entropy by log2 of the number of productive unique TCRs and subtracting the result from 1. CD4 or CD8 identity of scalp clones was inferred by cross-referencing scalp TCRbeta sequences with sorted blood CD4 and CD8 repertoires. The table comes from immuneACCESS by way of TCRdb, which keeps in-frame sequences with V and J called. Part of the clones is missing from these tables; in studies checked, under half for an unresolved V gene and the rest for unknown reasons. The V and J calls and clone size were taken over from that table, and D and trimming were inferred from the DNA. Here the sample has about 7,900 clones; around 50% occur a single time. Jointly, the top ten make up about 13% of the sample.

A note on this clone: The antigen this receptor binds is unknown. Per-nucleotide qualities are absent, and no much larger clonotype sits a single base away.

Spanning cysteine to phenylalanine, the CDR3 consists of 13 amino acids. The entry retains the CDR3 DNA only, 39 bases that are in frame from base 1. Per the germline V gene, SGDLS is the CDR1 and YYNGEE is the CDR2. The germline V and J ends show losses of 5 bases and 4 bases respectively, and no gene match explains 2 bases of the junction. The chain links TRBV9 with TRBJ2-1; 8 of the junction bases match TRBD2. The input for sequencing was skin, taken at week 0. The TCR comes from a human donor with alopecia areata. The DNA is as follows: TGTGCCAGCAGTCGGGAGGGGTACAATGAGCAGTTCTTC. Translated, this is CASSREGYNEQFF.